This TCR beta chain was identified during a study of shared clonotypes between healthy human individuals. Study as a whole: Those who served as donors were a couple of women and a few men between the ages of 18 and 49. Points from the study as a whole: Around 5% of naive CD4 clonotypes were common to a few donors. Naive subsets typically showed greater estimated richness than memory subsets.

For this clone: Its matching antigen is unknown.

In the authors' methods: Filtering differed, since immunoSEQ gave only junction sequences and no quality scores. TCRdb's table, derived via immunoSEQ multiplex PCR, lists solely in-frame clones and lacks some. V and J calls and clone size are as listed in that table; D and trimming were resolved from the DNA. The table shows about 1,500,000 clones, with more than 95% occurring only once. The CDR3 has 12 residues. Germline loops: CDR1 GTSNPN, CDR2 SVGIG (reference sequence). V lost 4 bases and J lost 7, with 14 bases in between. The sequence was collected from a man younger than 45 in good health. The specimen sequenced was naive CD4+ T cells sorted from blood. The subset is: CD45RA+ positively selected. The rearrangement links TRBV30 to TRBJ2-7, with D maybe TRBD2 (5 bases). The CDR3 bases are TGTGCCTGGAATCACGGGGTAGGTGAGCAGTACTTC. The encoded protein is CAWNHGVGEQYF.